This T cell receptor beta chain came from a study of blood T cell repertoires in COVID-19. The wider study: Sites across the United States, Italy and Spain contributed samples from acute and convalescent COVID-19. PBMCs, B-cell-depleted T cells, or T cells were the source of the cDNA or gDNA that made up the material.

Original analysis: Reference gene primers were amplified, and this amplification served to estimate nucleated cell counts. TCRdb's table, derived via immunoSEQ multiplex PCR, lists solely in-frame clones and lacks some. The V and J calls and clone size were taken over from that table, and D and trimming were inferred from the DNA. The table includes about 170,000 clones, about 83% detected once. This CDR3 has 16 residues. CDR1 ENHRY and CDR2 SYGVKD come from the germline V gene. Unmatched junction bases numbered 15, after V lost 8 bases and J lost 6 bases. This chain joins TRBV10-3 and TRBJ2-1; 8 positions match TRBD2. The sequencing sample was made of peripheral blood. This receptor was taken from a woman aged 70-85 years who had recovered from COVID-19. The DNA for the CDR3 is TGTGCCATCGCATCAAATCGAGCGGGAGTCGTCAATGAGCAGTTCTTC. It is translated as CAIASNRAGVVNEQFF.